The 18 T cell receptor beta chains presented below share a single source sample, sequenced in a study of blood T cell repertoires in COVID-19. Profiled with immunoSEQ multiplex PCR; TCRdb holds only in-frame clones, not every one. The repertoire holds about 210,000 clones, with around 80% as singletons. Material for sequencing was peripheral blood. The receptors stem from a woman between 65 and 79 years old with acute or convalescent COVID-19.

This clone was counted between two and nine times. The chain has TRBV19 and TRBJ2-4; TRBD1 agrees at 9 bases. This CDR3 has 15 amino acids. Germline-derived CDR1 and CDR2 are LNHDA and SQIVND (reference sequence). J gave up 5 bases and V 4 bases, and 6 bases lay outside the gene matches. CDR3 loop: CASSKRQGGQNIQYF. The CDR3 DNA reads TGTGCCAGTAGTAAACGACAGGGGGGACAAAACATTCAGTACTTC. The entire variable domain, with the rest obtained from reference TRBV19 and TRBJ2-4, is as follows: DGGITQSPKYLFRKEGQNVTLSCEQNLNHDAMYWYRQDPGQGLRLIYYSQIVNDFQKGDIAEGYSVSREKKESFPLTVTSAQKNPTAFYLCASSKRQGGQNIQYFGAGTRLSVL.

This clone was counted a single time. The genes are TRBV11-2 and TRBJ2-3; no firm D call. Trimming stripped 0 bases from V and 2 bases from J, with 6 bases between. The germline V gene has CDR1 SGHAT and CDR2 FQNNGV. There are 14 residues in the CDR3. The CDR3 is CASSLDVATDTQYF. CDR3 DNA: TGTGCCAGCAGCTTAGATGTGGCCACAGATACGCAGTATTTT. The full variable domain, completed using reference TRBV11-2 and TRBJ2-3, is EAGVAQSPRYKIIEKRQSVAFWCNPISGHATLYWYQQILGQGPKLLIQFQNNGVVDDSQLPKDRFSAERLKGVDSTLKIQPAKLEDSAVYLCASSLDVATDTQYFGPGTRLTVL.

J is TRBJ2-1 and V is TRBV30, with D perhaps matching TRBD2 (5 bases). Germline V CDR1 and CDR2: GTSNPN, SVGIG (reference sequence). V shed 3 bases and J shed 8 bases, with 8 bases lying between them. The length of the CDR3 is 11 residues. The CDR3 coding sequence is TGTGCCTGGAGCCGAGGGTATGAGCAGTTCTTC. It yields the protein CAWSRGYEQFF. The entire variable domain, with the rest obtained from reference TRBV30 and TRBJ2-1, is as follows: SQTIHQWPATLVQPVGSPLSLECTVEGTSNPNLYWYRQAAGRGLQLLFYSVGIGQISSEVPQNLSASRPQDRQFILSSKKLLLSDSGFYLCAWSRGYEQFFGPGTRLTVL.

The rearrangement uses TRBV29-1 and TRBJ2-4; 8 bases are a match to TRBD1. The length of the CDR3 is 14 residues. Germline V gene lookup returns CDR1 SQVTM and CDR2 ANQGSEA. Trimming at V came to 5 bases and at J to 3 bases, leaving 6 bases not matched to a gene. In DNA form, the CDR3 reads TGCAGCGTTCGGACAGGGAAGGGCAAAAACATTCAGTACTTC. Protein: CSVRTGKGKNIQYF.

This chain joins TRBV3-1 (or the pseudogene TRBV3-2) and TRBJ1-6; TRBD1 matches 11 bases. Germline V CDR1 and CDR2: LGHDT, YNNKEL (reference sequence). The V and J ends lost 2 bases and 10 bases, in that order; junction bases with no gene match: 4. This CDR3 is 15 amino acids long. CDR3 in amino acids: CASSQRTGGYSPLHF. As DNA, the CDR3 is TGTGCCAGCAGCCAACGGACAGGGGGCTACTCACCCCTCCACTTT.

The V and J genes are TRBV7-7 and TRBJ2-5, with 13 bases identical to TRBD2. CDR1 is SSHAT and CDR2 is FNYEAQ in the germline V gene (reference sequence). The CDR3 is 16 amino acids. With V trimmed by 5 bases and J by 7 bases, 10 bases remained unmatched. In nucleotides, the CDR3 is TGTGCCAGCAGCCCCACTAGCGGGGGGGCGGGCGGGACCCAGTACTTC. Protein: CASSPTSGGAGGTQYF.

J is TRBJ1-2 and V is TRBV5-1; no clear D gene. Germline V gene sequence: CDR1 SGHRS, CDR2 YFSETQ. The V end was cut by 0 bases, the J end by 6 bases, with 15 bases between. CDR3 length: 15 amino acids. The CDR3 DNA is TGCGCCAGCAGCTTGGCCTCAGGAAGATTTGATGGCTACACCTTC. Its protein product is CASSLASGRFDGYTF.

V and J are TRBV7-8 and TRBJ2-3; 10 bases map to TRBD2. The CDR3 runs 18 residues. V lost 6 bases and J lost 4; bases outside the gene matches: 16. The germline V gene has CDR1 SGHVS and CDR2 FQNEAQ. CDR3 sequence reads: CASSQTVPAGGPSDTQYF. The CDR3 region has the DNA TGTGCCAGCAGTCAGACAGTTCCAGCGGGGGGGCCATCAGATACGCAGTATTTT. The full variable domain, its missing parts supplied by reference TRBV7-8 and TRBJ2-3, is GAGVSQSPRYKVAKRGQDVALRCDPISGHVSLFWYQQALGQGPEFLTYFQNEAQLDKSGLPSDRFFAERPEGSVSTLKIQRTQQEDSAVYLCASSQTVPAGGPSDTQYFGPGTRLTVL.

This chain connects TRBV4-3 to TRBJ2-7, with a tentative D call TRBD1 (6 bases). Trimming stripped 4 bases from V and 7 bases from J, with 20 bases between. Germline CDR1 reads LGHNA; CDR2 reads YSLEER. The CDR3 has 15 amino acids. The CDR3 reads CASSPTLGQPGEQYF. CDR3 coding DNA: TGCGCCAGCAGCCCCACCCTCGGACAGCCGGGGGAGCAGTACTTC.

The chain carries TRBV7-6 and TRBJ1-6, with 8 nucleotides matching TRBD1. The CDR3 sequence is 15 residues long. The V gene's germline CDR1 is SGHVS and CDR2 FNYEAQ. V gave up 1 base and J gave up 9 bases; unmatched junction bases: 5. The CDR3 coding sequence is TGTGCCAGCAGCTTAGTACCAGGGGGCAGTTCACCCCTCCACTTT. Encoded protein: CASSLVPGGSSPLHF.

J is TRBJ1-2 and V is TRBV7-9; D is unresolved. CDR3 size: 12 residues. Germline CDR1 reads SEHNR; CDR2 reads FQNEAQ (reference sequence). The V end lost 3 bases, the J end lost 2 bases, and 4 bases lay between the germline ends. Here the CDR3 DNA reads TGTGCCAGCAGCTTGGAGAACTATGGCTACACCTTC. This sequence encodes CASSLENYGYTF.

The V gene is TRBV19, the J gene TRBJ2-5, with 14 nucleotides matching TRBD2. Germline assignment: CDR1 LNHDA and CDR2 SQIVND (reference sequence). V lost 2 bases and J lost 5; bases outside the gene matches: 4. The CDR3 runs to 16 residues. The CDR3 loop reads CASSIRGLAGVETQYF. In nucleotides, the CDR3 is TGTGCCAGTAGTATAAGGGGACTAGCGGGGGTTGAGACCCAGTACTTC.

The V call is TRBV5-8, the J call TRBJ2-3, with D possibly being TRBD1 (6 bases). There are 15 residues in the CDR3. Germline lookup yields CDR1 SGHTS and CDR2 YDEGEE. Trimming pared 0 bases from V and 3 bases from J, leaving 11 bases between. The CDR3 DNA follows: TGTGCCAGCAGCTTGGCCAGGACAGCTACAGATACGCAGTATTTT. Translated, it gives CASSLARTATDTQYF.

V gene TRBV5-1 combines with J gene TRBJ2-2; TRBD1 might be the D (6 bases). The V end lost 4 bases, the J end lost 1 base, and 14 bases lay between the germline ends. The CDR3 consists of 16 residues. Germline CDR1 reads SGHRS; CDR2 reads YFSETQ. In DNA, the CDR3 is TGCGCCAGCAGCCCGACCCCGGGACAGAACACCGGGGAGCTGTTTTTT. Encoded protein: CASSPTPGQNTGELFF.

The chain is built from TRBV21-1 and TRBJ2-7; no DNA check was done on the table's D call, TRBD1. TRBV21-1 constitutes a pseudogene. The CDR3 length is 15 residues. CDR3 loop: CASSAGTGRPYEQYF. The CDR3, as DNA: TGTGCCAGCAGCGCCGGGACAGGTCGGCCATACGAGCAGTACTTC.

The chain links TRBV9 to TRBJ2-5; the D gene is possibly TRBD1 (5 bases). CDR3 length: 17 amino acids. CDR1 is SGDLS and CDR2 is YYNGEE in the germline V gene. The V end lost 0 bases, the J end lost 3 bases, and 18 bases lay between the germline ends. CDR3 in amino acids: CASSVASGHNLKETQYF. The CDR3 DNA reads TGTGCCAGCAGCGTAGCTTCCGGACACAACTTAAAAGAGACCCAGTACTTC.

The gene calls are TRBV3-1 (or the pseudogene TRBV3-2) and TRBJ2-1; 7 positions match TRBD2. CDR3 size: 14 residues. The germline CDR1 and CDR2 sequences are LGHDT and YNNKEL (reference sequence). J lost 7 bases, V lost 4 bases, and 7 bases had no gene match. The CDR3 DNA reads TGTGCCAGCAGCCGGAACGGGGGGAGGAATGAGCAGTTCTTC. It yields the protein CASSRNGGRNEQFF.

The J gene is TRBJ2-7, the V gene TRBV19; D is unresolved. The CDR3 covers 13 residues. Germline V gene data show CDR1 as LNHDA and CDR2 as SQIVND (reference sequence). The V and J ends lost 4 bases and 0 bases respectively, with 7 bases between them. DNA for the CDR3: TGTGCCAGTAGTACCCAGGTCTCCTACGAGCAGTACTTC. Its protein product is CASSTQVSYEQYF.